This is a list of T cell receptor beta chains from one sample in a study of blood T cell repertoires in COVID-19. Profiling relied on immunoSEQ multiplex PCR, and the TCRdb table lists in-frame clones only, not all of them. The sample shows about 59,000 clones, 73% of them seen only once. The sequenced sample consisted of peripheral blood. These receptors all stem from a woman in her forties or fifties with active or convalescent COVID-19. CDR3s include the opening cysteine and the closing phenylalanine or tryptophan. Fields, in order: J gene, CDR3 length, D gene, V gene, clone size, CDR3 protein, CDR3 DNA. A D gene is named only where the DNA matches it firmly. Expanded clones are given a class, and other clones once, few, many or no size at all.

TRBJ1-1 11 . TRBV2 . CASSEGSLPFF TGTGCCAGCAGTGAGGGCAGTTTACCTTTCTTT
TRBJ1-3 15 . TRBV30 . CAWSPGKGAGNTIYF TGTGCCTGGAGTCCGGGGAAGGGGGCTGGAAACACCATATATTTT
TRBJ2-7 12 . TRBV30 once CALGRYPREQYF TGTGCCTTGGGCCGGTACCCTAGGGAGCAGTACTTC
TRBJ2-1 16 TRBD2 TRBV5-4 . CASSLGGSGSPTEQFF TGTGCCAGCAGCTTGGGTGGGAGCGGGAGCCCCACTGAGCAGTTCTTC
TRBJ2-7 12 TRBD1 TRBV4-2 . CASSQDRQGTFF TGTGCCAGCAGCCAAGACCGACAGGGTACTTTCTTC
TRBJ2-7 16 TRBD1 TRBV6-5 once CASSYSVLGQSYEQYF TGTGCCAGCAGTTACTCCGTATTGGGACAGTCCTACGAGCAGTACTTC
TRBJ1-1 14 . TRBV6-5 . CASSYGGSNTEAFF TGTGCCAGCAGTTACGGAGGATCGAACACTGAAGCTTTCTTT
TRBJ2-1 14 TRBD1 TRBV6-6 . CASSRTGLYHEQFF TGTGCCAGCAGCCGGACAGGACTCTACCATGAGCAGTTCTTC
TRBJ1-3 18 TRBD1 TRBV7-9 . CASSLMGTGGLSGNTIYF TGTGCCAGCAGCCTTATGGGGACAGGGGGCCTCTCTGGAAACACCATATATTTT
TRBJ2-2 14 . TRBV3-1/TRBV3-2 . CASSQGGVIGELFF TGTGCCAGCAGCCAAGGGGGAGTTATTGGGGAGCTGTTTTTT
TRBJ2-7 17 TRBD1 TRBV24-1 once CATSDSPGTGAFHEQYF TGTGCCACCAGTGACTCGCCCGGGACAGGGGCCTTCCACGAGCAGTACTTC
TRBJ2-5 14 TRBD2 TRBV29-1 . CSVEPGLAGETQYF TGCAGCGTTGAACCCGGGCTAGCGGGAGAGACCCAGTACTTC
TRBJ1-2 13 . TRBV28 . CASSAAFNYGYTF TGTGCCAGCAGTGCAGCGTTTAACTATGGCTACACCTTC
TRBJ2-3 16 . TRBV6-1 few CASSEVGVGPADTQYF TGTGCCAGCAGTGAAGTGGGAGTGGGTCCCGCAGATACGCAGTATTTT
TRBJ2-7 14 . TRBV25-1 . CASSEVGLSYEQYF TGTGCCAGCAGTGAGGTAGGACTTTCCTACGAGCAGTACTTC
TRBJ1-1 13 . TRBV18 . CASSLTGTTEAFF TGTGCCAGCTCACTCACAGGAACCACTGAAGCTTTCTTT
TRBJ1-5 13 . TRBV11-1 once CASSLQADQPQHF TGTGCCAGCAGCTTACAAGCCGATCAGCCCCAGCATTTT
TRBJ1-5 15 . TRBV28 . CASSLQVGKGQPQHF TGTGCCAGCAGTTTGCAGGTCGGGAAGGGTCAGCCCCAGCATTTT
TRBJ1-2 13 . TRBV10-3 . CAISEDRRGGYTF TGTGCCATCAGTGAGGACAGACGCGGCGGCTACACCTTC
TRBJ1-4 17 . TRBV6-1 few CASSEEFGWGGNEKLFF TGTGCCAGCAGTGAAGAATTTGGGTGGGGGGGTAATGAAAAACTGTTTTTT
TRBJ2-1 19 . TRBV24-1 few CATSEILVGTGVAYNEQFF TGTGCCACCAGTGAAATCTTGGTGGGGACGGGAGTTGCCTACAATGAGCAGTTCTTC
TRBJ2-1 17 TRBD2 TRBV15 . CATSRDVASGRNGEQFF TGTGCCACCAGCAGAGATGTTGCTAGCGGGAGAAATGGTGAGCAGTTCTTC
TRBJ2-3 15 TRBD1 TRBV7-2 . CASSIGTGEGDTQYF TGTGCCAGCAGCATCGGGACAGGGGAGGGAGATACGCAGTATTTT
TRBJ2-2 16 TRBD2 TRBV9 few CASSVAGTRGTGELFF TGTGCCAGCAGCGTCGCCGGGACTAGAGGCACCGGGGAGCTGTTTTTT
TRBJ1-2 16 . TRBV30 . CAWSVGTAAGGFGYTF TGTGCCTGGAGTGTTGGGACGGCCGCCGGAGGGTTCGGCTACACCTTC
TRBJ2-2 13 . TRBV4-1 . CASSQVSGGELFF TGCGCCAGCAGCCAAGTGTCGGGCGGGGAGCTGTTTTTT
TRBJ2-1 17 TRBD2 TRBV27 many CASSFVGESGSSWEQFF TGTGCCAGCAGTTTTGTGGGGGAAAGCGGGAGCTCGTGGGAGCAGTTCTTC
TRBJ2-5 11 TRBD1 TRBV3-1/TRBV3-2 . CASSQGDRVYF TGTGCCAGCAGCCAAGGGGACAGGGTGTACTTC
TRBJ1-5 16 . TRBV6-1 . CASSEASGRSNQPQHF TGTGCCAGCAGTGAAGCTTCCGGGAGGAGCAATCAGCCCCAGCATTTT
TRBJ2-1 12 . TRBV14 . CASSLHSNEQFF TGTGCCAGCAGCCTACATTCTAATGAGCAGTTCTTC
TRBJ1-4 15 . TRBV7-9 . CASSDWDKTNEKLFF TGTGCCAGCAGCGACTGGGACAAAACTAATGAAAAACTGTTTTTT
TRBJ1-4 15 . TRBV6-1 few CASSDFGSYNEKLFF TGTGCCAGCAGTGATTTTGGGAGCTATAATGAAAAACTGTTTTTT
TRBJ2-1 15 . TRBV28 . CASSFFQAGNNEQFF TGTGCCAGCAGTTTCTTTCAGGCAGGGAACAATGAGCAGTTCTTC
TRBJ2-3 12 . TRBV6-2/TRBV6-3 . CASSGHTDTQYF TGTGCCAGCAGTGGGCACACAGATACGCAGTATTTT
TRBJ2-1 15 . TRBV27 once CASSLMASAYNEQFF TGTGCCAGCAGTTTAATGGCTAGCGCCTACAATGAGCAGTTCTTC
TRBJ1-1 16 TRBD1 TRBV5-1 . CASSLDGQEANTEAFF TGCGCCAGCAGCTTGGACGGACAGGAAGCGAACACTGAAGCTTTCTTT
TRBJ2-3 14 . TRBV10-3 . CAISESEGSDTQYF TGTGCCATCAGTGAGTCAGAGGGCTCAGATACGCAGTATTTT
TRBJ2-7 13 . TRBV7-2 . CASSLSEGHEQYF TGTGCCAGCAGCTTGTCAGAGGGCCACGAGCAGTACTTC
TRBJ1-2 16 TRBD1 TRBV11-2 . CASSLNSGTASFGYTF TGTGCCAGCAGCTTAAACTCCGGGACAGCTTCCTTTGGCTACACCTTC
TRBJ1-1 17 TRBD1 TRBV5-1 . CASSPNVWDSKNTEAFF TGCGCCAGCAGTCCTAATGTGTGGGACAGTAAGAACACTGAAGCTTTCTTT
TRBJ2-7 15 TRBD2 TRBV7-9 . CASSLLSGSSYEQYF TGTGCCAGCAGCTTGTTGAGCGGGAGCTCCTACGAGCAGTACTTC
TRBJ2-1 17 . TRBV12-5 . CASGLGFGDIWNNEQFF TGTGCTAGTGGTTTGGGGTTTGGGGACATATGGAACAATGAGCAGTTCTTC
TRBJ1-5 14 . TRBV5-1 . CASSLETGFQPQHF TGCGCCAGCAGCTTGGAGACAGGCTTTCAGCCCCAGCATTTT
TRBJ2-1 17 . TRBV1 . CTSSRSPLAGAINEQFF TGCACCAGCAGCCGCTCTCCTCTAGCGGGAGCGATCAATGAGCAGTTCTTC
TRBJ2-1 19 . TRBV30 . CAWSAGLSRLGRGDNEQFF TGTGCCTGGAGTGCTGGATTGTCTAGACTAGGAAGGGGAGACAATGAGCAGTTCTTC
TRBJ1-5 13 . TRBV4-1 . CASSQVLNQPQHF TGCGCCAGCAGCCAAGTCCTTAATCAGCCCCAGCATTTT
TRBJ2-1 15 . TRBV7-2 . CASSLALVVGNEQFF TGTGCCAGCAGCTTAGCGTTGGTAGTCGGCAATGAGCAGTTCTTC
TRBJ1-4 16 TRBD1 TRBV7-3 . CASSKPRTGFNEKLFF TGTGCCAGCAGCAAACCCCGGACAGGGTTTAATGAAAAACTGTTTTTT
TRBJ1-2 15 TRBD1 TRBV6-1 . CASSEEGTVRGGYTF TGTGCCAGCAGTGAAGAAGGGACAGTCCGGGGAGGCTACACCTTC
TRBJ2-7 16 TRBD2 TRBV29-1 . CSVEALAGVGSYEQYF TGCAGCGTTGAGGCCCTAGCGGGAGTTGGCTCCTACGAGCAGTACTTC
TRBJ1-4 13 TRBD1 TRBV12-3/TRBV12-4 . CASSFGTAEKLFF TGTGCCAGCAGTTTTGGGACAGCTGAAAAACTGTTTTTT
TRBJ2-3 18 TRBD2 TRBV3-1/TRBV3-2 . CASSQAWGTSGKIDTQYF TGTGCCAGCAGCCAAGCCTGGGGGACTAGCGGGAAGATAGATACGCAGTATTTT
TRBJ1-5 13 . TRBV29-1 . CSVAGAGGQPQHF TGCAGCGTTGCGGGGGCGGGAGGTCAGCCCCAGCATTTT
TRBJ2-6 15 TRBD2 TRBV6-5 once CASSGLASGANVLTF TGTGCCAGCAGCGGACTAGCCTCTGGGGCCAACGTCCTGACTTTC
TRBJ1-6 15 TRBD1 TRBV11-2 . CASSLSGQGVSPLHF TGTGCCAGCAGCTTATCAGGTCAGGGGGTTTCACCCCTCCACTTT